One sample yielded the 29 T cell receptor beta chains listed below, sequenced in a study of long-term antiretroviral therapy in people with HIV. Investigators performed immunoSEQ version v3.0 at survey level. The repertoire was sequenced with immunoSEQ multiplex PCR; TCRdb's copy has only in-frame clones and lacks some. The sample has 13,000 or so clones, approximately 80% seen once. The source material was unsorted PBMCs, sampled 3.2 years before starting antiretroviral therapy. The receptors derive from a middle-aged man with HIV.

This clone appeared a few times. The chain couples TRBV5-1 to TRBJ2-7; tentative D call: TRBD1 (5 bases). Germline loops: CDR1 SGHRS, CDR2 YFSETQ. Trimming stripped 0 bases from V and 6 bases from J, with 10 bases between. The length of the CDR3 is 13 residues. In DNA, the CDR3 is TGCGCCAGCAGCTTGGAGACAGTGAGCGAGCAGTACTTC. It specifies CASSLETVSEQYF.

V and J are TRBV4-1 and TRBJ1-2, with D possibly being TRBD1 (5 bases). The CDR3 is made up of 13 amino acids. In germline, CDR1 is MGHRA, CDR2 YSYEKL. V was trimmed by 0 bases and J by 7 bases, leaving 9 bases between them. The CDR3 DNA reads TGCGCCAGCAGCCAAGATATGAGGGGTGGCTACACCTTC. As protein: CASSQDMRGGYTF.

The chain carries TRBV13 and TRBJ2-3; D gene ambiguous. The CDR3 runs 12 residues. CDR1 is PRHDT and CDR2 is FYEKMQ in the germline V gene (reference sequence). V lost 5 bases, J lost 4 bases, and 7 bases lay in between. CDR3: CASSLGPDTQYF. For the CDR3, the DNA is TGTGCCAGCAGCCTCGGCCCAGATACGCAGTATTTT.

This clone was found a few times. The chain has TRBV7-9 and TRBJ1-2, with a weak D call TRBD1 (6 bases). This CDR3 has 17 residues. Trimming removed 1 base at V and 4 bases at J, with 19 bases between. Germline values: CDR1 SEHNR, CDR2 FQNEAQ (reference sequence). CDR3 nucleotide sequence: TGTGCCAGCAGCTTAGACGATGGAACAGGGCGAGTCTATGGCTACACCTTC. Its translation: CASSLDDGTGRVYGYTF.

As regards this clone: This sample includes further DNA sequences coding for the same CDR3. V gene TRBV18 combines with J gene TRBJ1-1; no clear D gene. Germline V lookup: CDR1 KGHSH, CDR2 LQKENI. The CDR3 extends over 14 amino acids. The ends were cut back, 2 bases at V and 1 base at J, with 8 bases in the middle. This chain's CDR3 is CASSPRTANTEAFF. The DNA of the CDR3 is TGTGCCAGCTCACCAAGGACGGCGAACACTGAAGCTTTCTTT.

The CDR3 reads CASRAGTISNQPQHF. In nucleotides, the CDR3 is TGTGCCAGCAGGGCCGGGACAATTAGCAATCAGCCCCAGCATTTT. J is TRBJ1-5 and V is TRBV2; a weak D match, TRBD1 (6 bases). Germline-derived CDR1 and CDR2 are SNHLY and FYNNEI. Between the trimmed V and J ends, which lost 6 bases and 0 bases, there was a span of 12 bases. CDR3 length: 15 amino acids.

The rearrangement joins TRBV4-1 to TRBJ2-1; D is perhaps TRBD1 or TRBD2 (7 bases each). The germline V gene encodes CDR1 MGHRA and CDR2 YSYEKL. Trimming left V 11 bases short and J 1 base short, with 15 bases between. This CDR3 contains 14 residues. Here the CDR3 DNA reads TGCGCCTCCAGGGGGGGCTTATCCTACAATGAGCAGTTCTTC. Protein sequence: CASRGGLSYNEQFF.

The rearrangement links TRBV7-9 to TRBJ2-2; D unresolved. This CDR3 is built from 16 residues. Germline V CDR1 and CDR2: SEHNR, FQNEAQ (reference sequence). The V end lost 0 bases, the J end lost 2 bases, and 10 bases lay between the germline ends. CDR3 in amino acids: CASSLAISQNTGELFF. CDR3 bases: TGTGCCAGCAGCTTAGCGATTTCCCAAAACACCGGGGAGCTGTTTTTT. The variable domain in full, completed from reference TRBV7-9 and TRBJ2-2, reads DTGVSQNPRHKITKRGQNVTFRCDPISEHNRLYWYRQTLGQGPEFLTYFQNEAQLEKSRLLSDRFSAERPKGSFSTLEIQRTEQGDSAMYLCASSLAISQNTGELFFGEGSRLTVL.

The CDR3 region has the DNA TGTGCCAGCAGTGAAGAGACTAGCGACTACGAGCAGTACTTC. Its protein product is CASSEETSDYEQYF. This chain connects TRBV5-4 to TRBJ2-7, with 8 bases that match TRBD2. This CDR3 comprises 14 residues. Germline V gene data show CDR1 as SGHNT and CDR2 as YYREEE (reference sequence). The junction had 7 bases not matched to a gene; V was cut back by 5 bases and J by 3 bases.

The CDR3 protein is CASSNSGGAVEQYF. CDR3 in DNA: TGCGCCAGCAGCAATAGCGGGGGTGCCGTGGAGCAGTACTTC. The gene calls are TRBV5-1 and TRBJ2-7; 9 nucleotides line up with TRBD2. Losses at the gene ends were 4 bases for V and 7 bases for J; bases not matched to a gene: 9. The CDR3 loop spans 14 amino acids. Germline-derived CDR1 and CDR2 are SGHRS and YFSETQ.

V gene TRBV19 combines with J gene TRBJ1-3; tentatively, D is TRBD1 (6 bases). V was clipped by 4 bases and J by 0 bases, with 13 bases between them. Germline assignment: CDR1 LNHDA and CDR2 SQIVND (reference sequence). This CDR3 region has 16 residues. CDR3 nucleotides: TGTGCCAGTAGTACCGGGACAACGATCTCTGGAAACACCATATATTTT. This codes for CASSTGTTISGNTIYF.

This chain joins TRBV25-1 and TRBJ2-7; TRBD1 matches 9 bases. With V trimmed by 6 bases and J by 4 bases, 4 bases remained unmatched. This CDR3 has 13 amino acids. Germline V CDR1 and CDR2: MGHDK, SYGVNS. DNA of the CDR3: TGTGCCAGCAGCCAGGGACAGGGATACGAGCAGTACTTC. Protein product: CASSQGQGYEQYF.

The rearrangement joins TRBV25-1 to TRBJ2-4; D assignment may be TRBD1 or TRBD2 (5 bases each). CDR3 length: 12 amino acids. V lost 10 bases, J lost 6 bases, and 13 bases lay in between. Per germline, CDR1 MGHDK and CDR2 SYGVNS. The CDR3 bases are TGTGCCACCTCCGGGACGGGAAACATTCAGTACTTC. Amino acid sequence: CATSGTGNIQYF.

This chain connects TRBV10-1 to TRBJ1-2, with D possibly being TRBD1 (5 bases). The V and J ends lost 11 bases and 0 bases respectively, with 19 bases between them. The germline V gene has CDR1 WNHNN and CDR2 SYGVQD (reference sequence). The CDR3 is made up of 15 amino acids. The CDR3 loop reads CAGGWGPPTNYGYTF. The CDR3 DNA sequence: TGCGCCGGGGGGTGGGGCCCCCCTACTAACTATGGCTACACCTTC.

The count of this clone is one. The chain employs TRBV11-1 and TRBJ2-7; TRBD2 is a possible D gene (7 bases). The V and J ends lost 4 bases and 2 bases respectively, with 12 bases between them. The CDR3 covers 14 residues. CDR1 and CDR2 (germline): SGHAT, FQDESV (reference sequence). DNA for the CDR3: TGTGCCAGCAGCTCAGCGGGACAAACCTACGAGCAGTACTTC. It yields the protein CASSSAGQTYEQYF.

J is TRBJ2-5 and V is TRBV7-3; 8 bases fit TRBD2. V was clipped by 5 bases and J by 7 bases; unmatched bases: 6. CDR1 and CDR2 from the germline V gene are SGHTA and FQGTGA. CDR3 length: 13 amino acids. In DNA form, the CDR3 reads TGTGCCAGCAGCAGAGCGGGGGACGGGACCCAGTACTTC. Translated: CASSRAGDGTQYF.

The V and J genes are TRBV4-1 and TRBJ2-7, with D possibly matching TRBD2 (5 bases). The CDR3 runs 13 residues. The germline CDR1 and CDR2 sequences are MGHRA and YSYEKL. Deletions cut 4 bases from V and 2 bases from J, with 9 bases between. The CDR3 nucleotides are TGCGCCAGCAGCCCCACCGGGGCCTACGAGCAGTACTTC. This gives the protein CASSPTGAYEQYF.

The CDR3 loop is CASSGRGAELLGEKLFF. CDR3 in DNA: TGTGCCAGCAGTGGCAGGGGGGCGGAATTGTTAGGTGAAAAACTGTTTTTT. V gene TRBV6-1 combines with J gene TRBJ1-4; 7 bases fit TRBD1. CDR1 MNHNS and CDR2 SASEGT come from the germline V gene. V lost 4 bases to trimming and J lost 7 bases; unmatched junction nucleotides: 15. This CDR3 comprises 17 residues.

The rearrangement joins TRBV11-2 to TRBJ1-2, with D perhaps matching TRBD1 (5 bases). The CDR3 has 14 amino acids. The germline V gene encodes CDR1 SGHAT and CDR2 FQNNGV. The V and J ends lost 1 base and 4 bases respectively, with 10 bases between them. CDR3 sequence reads: CASSLGAGTYGYTF. The CDR3 coding sequence is TGTGCCAGCAGCTTAGGGGCAGGGACCTATGGCTACACCTTC.

This clone was counted once. The chain has TRBV27 and TRBJ1-4; D gene uncertain. This CDR3 has 16 residues. The V and J ends lost 6 bases and 4 bases respectively, with 18 bases between them. Germline CDR1 is MNHEY and CDR2 is SMNVEV (reference sequence). The CDR3 bases are TGTGCCAGCAGGACCCTTGGAGCGGGGTTTAATGAAAAACTGTTTTTT. As protein: CASRTLGAGFNEKLFF.

The chain joins TRBV30 to TRBJ2-5; D tentatively reads TRBD1 or TRBD2 (6 bases each). Germline assignment: CDR1 GTSNPN and CDR2 SVGIG (reference sequence). The CDR3 is 14 amino acids. V lost 1 base and J 4 bases, leaving 13 bases between the germline ends. DNA for the CDR3: TGTGCCTGGAGTGAGGGCAGGGGAGGAGAGACCCAGTACTTC. Its protein is CAWSEGRGGETQYF.

The rearrangement uses TRBV11-3 and TRBJ1-1; 7 bases align to TRBD1. V dropped 3 bases and J dropped 3; count of bases not matched to a gene: 4. The CDR3 runs 14 residues. From germline, CDR1 is SGHNT and CDR2 YENEEA. The CDR3 nucleotides read TGTGCCAGCAGCTTGACAGGGCGGGACACTGAAGCTTTCTTT. Protein: CASSLTGRDTEAFF.

This clone occurred once. The V and J genes are TRBV19 and TRBJ1-1; 8 bases fit TRBD1. Trimming at V came to 7 bases and at J to 5 bases, leaving 9 bases not matched to a gene. The CDR3 extends over 14 amino acids. The germline V gene encodes CDR1 LNHDA and CDR2 SQIVND (reference sequence). CDR3 DNA sequence: TGTGCCAGTATAGGTGGGACAGGTTATACTGAAGCTTTCTTT. Amino acid sequence: CASIGGTGYTEAFF.

The chain employs TRBV27 and TRBJ1-2; 9 bases map to TRBD1. The V and J ends lost 4 bases and 4 bases, in that order; junction bases with no gene match: 7. The germline V gene encodes CDR1 MNHEY and CDR2 SMNVEV (reference sequence). CDR3 length equals 15 residues. CDR3 nucleotide sequence: TGTGCCAGCAGTTCCTGGACAGGGGATGGCTATGGCTACACCTTC. It yields the protein CASSSWTGDGYGYTF.

The chain recombines TRBV5-1 with TRBJ1-2; TRBD1 is a possible D gene (5 bases). CDR1 is SGHRS and CDR2 is YFSETQ in the germline V gene. This CDR3 comprises 15 residues. Deletions cut 0 bases from V and 6 bases from J, with 15 bases between. CDR3 bases: TGCGCCAGCAGCTTGGGGACACAGCGACGGGATGGCTACACCTTC. It is translated as CASSLGTQRRDGYTF. Filled out from reference TRBV5-1 and TRBJ1-2, the complete variable domain reads KAGVTQTPRYLIKTRGQQVTLSCSPISGHRSVSWYQQTPGQGLQFLFEYFSETQRNKGNFPGRFSGRQFSNSRSEMNVSTLELGDSALYLCASSLGTQRRDGYTFGSGTRLTVV.

The chain links TRBV21-1 to TRBJ1-2. TRBV21-1 corresponds to a pseudogene. This CDR3 spans 11 amino acids. The CDR3 reads CASSKVNGYTF. The CDR3 coding sequence is TGTGCCAGCAGCAAAGTAAACGGCTACACCTTC.

This clone was detected only a few times. J is TRBJ1-5 and V is TRBV7-3; D gene ambiguous. The V gene lost 5 bases and the J gene lost 6 bases, with 17 bases spanning the gap. The germline gives CDR1 SGHTA, CDR2 FQGTGA. The CDR3 contains 15 residues. CDR3 sequence reads: CASSLDGESGQPQHF. CDR3 nucleotide sequence: TGTGCCAGCAGCCTCGACGGGGAGTCGGGTCAGCCCCAGCATTTT.

CDR3 protein: CAISESRGAGELFF. The DNA of the CDR3 is TGTGCCATCAGTGAGTCGAGGGGGGCCGGGGAGCTGTTTTTT. J is TRBJ2-2 and V is TRBV10-3; D is tentatively TRBD1 or TRBD2 (6 bases each). The V end lost 0 bases, the J end lost 6 bases, and 8 bases lay between the germline ends. Per the germline V gene, CDR1 is ENHRY and CDR2 is SYGVKD. CDR3 length equals 14 residues.

The chain is built from TRBV6-6 and TRBJ1-4; the D gene is possibly TRBD1 (5 bases). Deletions cut 1 base from V and 2 bases from J, with 11 bases between. The CDR3 runs to 16 residues. In germline, CDR1 is MNHNY, CDR2 SVGAGI (reference sequence). The CDR3 DNA is TGTGCCAGCAGTTACTTCGGGGACGTCACTAATGAAAAACTGTTTTTT. Its translation: CASSYFGDVTNEKLFF.